The entry below gives a single T cell receptor beta chain sequence along with its context. This sample was taken from a study of blood T cells in healthy people across ages. Healthy Caucasians from Russia aged roughly 6 to 95 served as donors. Each donor had 9 to 10 milliliters of peripheral blood drawn. The second PCR ran roughly 6 to 11 cycles with a sample-barcoded 5' primer and J-beta primers. Every single cDNA molecule received a tag from a template-switch adaptor with 12 random nucleotides. Per sample, CDR3-containing paired-end reads numbered at least 2.5 million. TCRdb redid the calling of the 5' RACE reads with MiXCR, one entry per CDR3 protein. The sample lists roughly 800,000 distinct CDR3 sequences; roughly 50% were seen once. This receptor was taken from a man of 80 years or more in good health. The sample consisted of blood.

CDR3 DNA sequence: TGCAGCGTTGCCGGGACAGGGGGTTCCATGAACACTGAAGCTTTCTTT. It translates to CSVAGTGGSMNTEAFF. The chain links TRBV29-1 to TRBJ1-1; 11 nucleotides line up with TRBD1. V shed 4 bases, J shed 0 bases, and the junction held 7 bases outside the gene matches. The CDR3 totals 16 residues. In germline, CDR1 is SQVTM, CDR2 ANQGSEA.